The clone carrying this T cell receptor (beta chain) appeared a few times. Sequencing used immunoSEQ multiplex PCR; TCRdb keeps in-frame clones, though not all of them. The table shows roughly 410,000 clones, with around 87% occurring only once. This record comes from a study of blood T cell repertoires in COVID-19. About the study: Sample material is recorded as cDNA or gDNA derived from T cells, B-cell-depleted T cells, or PBMCs.

Sample: peripheral blood. This receptor was obtained from a woman aged 55-70 years with COVID-19, enrolled during active disease.

DNA of the CDR3: TGCGCCAGCAGTACTAACAGGGACCCTGAAGCTTTCTTT. It codes for CASSTNRDPEAFF. V gene TRBV10-1 combines with J gene TRBJ1-1; D may be TRBD1 (6 bases). Germline V gene lookup returns CDR1 WNHNN and CDR2 SYGVQD (reference sequence). The CDR3 totals 13 residues. Trimming pared 5 bases from V and 6 bases from J, leaving 13 bases between.